This T cell receptor beta chain originates from a study of long-term antiretroviral therapy in people with HIV. Every specimen provided roughly 0.85-11 million cryopreserved PBMC before DNA extraction took place. At the survey level, the v3.0 immunoSEQ assay was run. This table comes from immunoSEQ multiplex PCR, and its TCRdb copy is limited to in-frame clones, with some not included. Of 17,000 or so clones detected, 70% to 90% appear once; the ten largest clones hold 4.5%. CDR3 length equals 15 residues. CDR1 is MDHEN, CDR2 SYDVKM, per germline. After removal of 5 bases from V and 6 bases from J, the junction contained 12 bases not matched to a gene.

Source: unsorted PBMCs, taken 0.1 years before starting antiretroviral therapy. V usage is TRBV28 and J usage is TRBJ1-1, with 7 bases lining up with TRBD1. The sequence derives from a man aged 18 to 29 with HIV. In nucleotides, the CDR3 is TGTGCCAGCAGTCTCTCGACAGGGAGATATTCTGAAGCTTTCTTT. Its translation is CASSLSTGRYSEAFF.